These 32 T cell receptor beta chains were all obtained from the same sample, sequenced in a study of cytomegalovirus exposure and HLA in healthy donors. The PCR contained 60 Vbeta and 13 Jbeta primers. Profiled with immunoSEQ multiplex PCR; TCRdb holds only in-frame clones, not every one. The sample consists of some 180,000 clones, over 65% of them appearing once. Sample: PBMCs. The source is a man aged 18 to 30 in good health and CMV-seronegative.

The rearrangement joins TRBV7-9 to TRBJ2-1; D unclear. Trimming shortened V by 5 bases and J by 8 bases, and 10 bases separated the two germline ends. CDR1 is SEHNR, CDR2 FQNEAQ, per germline (reference sequence). The CDR3 runs 12 residues. CDR3 in amino acids: CASSLDWHEQFF. CDR3 nucleotides: TGTGCCAGCAGCCTCGACTGGCATGAGCAGTTCTTC.

The CDR3 sequence is CASSVHGLAGGLDEQFF. CDR3 nucleotides: TGTGCCAGCAGCGTACACGGACTAGCGGGGGGGCTCGATGAGCAGTTCTTC. This chain uses TRBV9 with TRBJ2-1; 15 positions match TRBD2. Germline values: CDR1 SGDLS, CDR2 YYNGEE. The V and J ends lost 1 base and 8 bases, in that order; junction bases with no gene match: 7. The CDR3 has 17 residues.

The chain has TRBV7-2 and TRBJ1-1; 7 bases map to TRBD1. The junction had 8 bases not matched to a gene; V was cut back by 5 bases and J by 11 bases. Germline CDR1 SGHTA, CDR2 FQGNSA. This CDR3 has 12 amino acids. The DNA of the CDR3 is TGTGCCAGCAGCCCCAGGAGGGACAGTGCTTTCTTT. Its protein product is CASSPRRDSAFF.

Concerning this clone itself: Distinct nucleotide sequences in the sample also encode this CDR3. The gene calls are TRBV6-5 and TRBJ1-1; 9 bases match TRBD1. The germline V gene has CDR1 MNHEY and CDR2 SVGAGI. Trimming at V came to 6 bases and at J to 0 bases, leaving 2 bases not matched to a gene. The CDR3 runs 14 residues. Here the CDR3 reads CASSRTGVNTEAFF. The CDR3, as DNA: TGTGCCAGCAGCCGGACAGGGGTGAACACTGAAGCTTTCTTT.

The V call is TRBV4-1, the J call TRBJ1-2, with 8 bases that match TRBD1. The V and J ends lost 3 bases and 5 bases, in that order; junction bases with no gene match: 8. The germline V gene has CDR1 MGHRA and CDR2 YSYEKL. The CDR3 consists of 15 residues. The CDR3 region has the DNA TGCGCCAGCAGCCAGCCGACAGGGGCCCTATATGGCTACACCTTC. This translates into CASSQPTGALYGYTF.

This chain links TRBV2 with TRBJ1-4, with a tentative D call TRBD1 (5 bases). Germline CDR1 SNHLY, CDR2 FYNNEI. The CDR3 runs to 17 residues. V was trimmed by 2 bases and J by 6 bases, leaving 19 bases between them. The CDR3 here is CASSEMNPEGAYEKLFF. Written as DNA, the CDR3 is TGTGCCAGCAGTGAAATGAATCCGGAAGGGGCATATGAAAAACTGTTTTTT.

The CDR3 region has the DNA TGTGCCAGCTCACCAATCGGGGGGCAGGGCTATGGCTACACCTTC. Its protein product is CASSPIGGQGYGYTF. V gene TRBV18 combines with J gene TRBJ1-2, with TRBD1 as a possible D gene (6 bases). Germline CDR1 is KGHSH and CDR2 is LQKENI. The CDR3 runs 15 residues. Trimming pared 2 bases from V and 4 bases from J, leaving 14 bases between.

This clone was detected a few times. The J gene is TRBJ2-1, the V gene TRBV15, with D possibly TRBD1 on 5 matching bases. With 3 bases removed from V and 8 bases from J, the gap between germline ends came to 8 bases. Germline CDR1 LNHNV, CDR2 YYDKDF (reference sequence). The CDR3 loop spans 12 amino acids. The CDR3 sequence is CATSRTVHEQFF. The CDR3 nucleotides read TGTGCCACCAGCAGGACAGTGCATGAGCAGTTCTTC. Full variable domain (remainder filled in from reference TRBV15 and TRBJ2-1): DAMVIQNPRYQVTQFGKPVTLSCSQTLNHNVMYWYQQKSSQAPKLLFHYYDKDFNNEADTPDNFQSRRPNTSFCFLDIRSPGLGDTAMYLCATSRTVHEQFFGPGTRLTVL.

The count of this clone is one. The V gene is TRBV5-8, the J gene TRBJ2-6, with D hard to call. This CDR3 has 14 residues. Trimming pared 1 base from V and 3 bases from J, leaving 5 bases between. Germline CDR1 is SGHTS and CDR2 is YDEGEE. CDR3 in amino acids: CASSLTVGANVLTF. Written as DNA, the CDR3 is TGTGCCAGCAGCTTGACTGTTGGGGCCAACGTCCTGACTTTC.

The J gene is TRBJ2-5, the V gene TRBV6-6, with a possible D match to TRBD1 (6 bases). The germline gives CDR1 MNHNY, CDR2 SVGAGI (reference sequence). CDR3 length: 14 residues. Trimming pared 5 bases from V and 5 bases from J, leaving 15 bases between. The CDR3 region has the DNA TGTGCCAGCAGTCTAACCGTGGGGGCGGAGACCCAGTACTTC. This translates into CASSLTVGAETQYF.

The chain uses TRBV4-2 and TRBJ2-5; 11 positions match TRBD1. Germline loops: CDR1 LGHNA, CDR2 YNFKEQ. The CDR3 is made up of 16 amino acids. V lost 1 base, J lost 5 bases, and 6 bases stayed unmatched. The CDR3 protein is CASSQALGQGAETQYF. CDR3 bases: TGTGCCAGCAGCCAAGCCCTAGGACAGGGGGCGGAGACCCAGTACTTC.

The chain couples TRBV18 to TRBJ2-5; the match to TRBD2 covers 9 bases. Germline V CDR1 and CDR2: KGHSH, LQKENI. The V gene end was trimmed by 2 bases and the J gene end by 0 bases; junction bases not matched to a gene: 7. CDR3 size: 17 residues. CDR3 in amino acids: CASSPFLAGAYQETQYF. DNA of the CDR3: TGTGCCAGCTCACCATTCTTAGCGGGAGCATACCAAGAGACCCAGTACTTC.

As concerns this clone: At one end, the junction sequence differs from germline, possibly due to a read error. The same CDR3 also results from other DNA sequences found in this sample. The chain has TRBV7-6 and TRBJ2-7; D perhaps matches TRBD1 (5 bases). CDR1 SGHVS and CDR2 FNYEAQ come from the germline V gene. The CDR3 has 16 residues. The CDR3 DNA is TGTGCCAGTAGCTTAGGGGCAGGAAGACCGAACTACGAGCAGTACTTC. This sequence encodes CASSLGAGRPNYEQYF.

This clone was picked up one time. The chain couples TRBV6-1 to TRBJ1-6; D may be TRBD1 (5 bases). From germline, CDR1 is MNHNS and CDR2 SASEGT. The V end lost 1 base, the J end lost 5 bases, and 12 bases lay between the germline ends. The CDR3 has 16 residues. CDR3 sequence reads: CASSEGRRANNSPLHF. As DNA, the CDR3 is TGTGCCAGCAGTGAAGGTCGCAGGGCAAATAATTCACCCCTCCACTTT.

This clone showed up just a few times. CDR3 protein: CASSFYGTGELFF. CDR3 sequence (DNA): TGTGCCAGCAGTTTTTACGGCACCGGGGAGCTGTTTTTT. The chain has TRBV27 and TRBJ2-2; no firm D call. V gave up 3 bases and J gave up 4 bases, with 6 bases separating them. This CDR3 region has 13 residues. Germline loops: CDR1 MNHEY, CDR2 SMNVEV (reference sequence).

This chain uses TRBV27 with TRBJ2-7, with D possibly being TRBD1 (6 bases). V was clipped by 5 bases and J by 1 base, with 9 bases between them. Germline V gene sequence: CDR1 MNHEY, CDR2 SMNVEV (reference sequence). CDR3 length equals 13 residues. The CDR3 bases are TGTGCCAGCAGTCGGCAGGGGTCCTACGAGCAGTACTTC. It specifies CASSRQGSYEQYF.

This chain joins TRBV27 and TRBJ2-7, with 8 bases that match TRBD2. The CDR3 has 16 amino acids. After removal of 3 bases from V and 0 bases from J, the junction contained 7 bases not matched to a gene. Per the germline V gene, CDR1 is MNHEY and CDR2 is SMNVEV (reference sequence). The CDR3 DNA reads as TGTGCCAGCAGTTTGGCCTTCAGCGGGAGCTCCTACGAGCAGTACTTC. Protein product: CASSLAFSGSSYEQYF.

This chain joins TRBV5-7 and TRBJ2-5, with a tentative D call TRBD1 (6 bases). TRBV5-7 is labeled an ORF, and its function is uncertain. The ends were cut back, 4 bases at V and 3 bases at J, with 16 bases in the middle. The CDR3 contains 15 residues. The CDR3 DNA is TGTGCCAGCAGCGATCGGACAGAAAACAAAGAGACCCAGTACTTC. The encoded protein is CASSDRTENKETQYF.

J is TRBJ2-7 and V is TRBV25-1, with 11 bases fitting TRBD1. The CDR3 contains 14 residues. Germline CDR1 reads MGHDK; CDR2 reads SYGVNS. V lost 5 bases and J lost 6; bases outside the gene matches: 6. CDR3: CASSRGQGVSEQYF. CDR3 coding DNA: TGTGCCAGCAGTAGGGGACAGGGGGTTAGCGAGCAGTACTTC.

This clone has more than one count but fewer than ten. V gene TRBV7-8 combines with J gene TRBJ2-1; 12 bases map to TRBD2. Germline CDR1 reads SGHVS; CDR2 reads FQNEAQ. The junction had 6 bases not matched to a gene; V was cut back by 5 bases and J by 4 bases. The length of the CDR3 is 16 residues. In DNA, the CDR3 is TGTGCCAGCAGCGTAGAACTAGCGGGGGGTTACAATGAGCAGTTCTTC. It yields the protein CASSVELAGGYNEQFF.

V usage is TRBV20-1 and J usage is TRBJ2-1; D remains ambiguous. The germline gives CDR1 DFQATT, CDR2 SNEGSKA (reference sequence). V lost 4 bases and J lost 9, with 10 bases in between. The CDR3 consists of 11 residues. Written as DNA, the CDR3 is TGCAGTGCTATTCCTATAACTGAGCAGTTCTTC. As protein: CSAIPITEQFF.

V and J are TRBV9 and TRBJ1-5, with 8 bases lining up with TRBD1. Looked up from germline, CDR1 is SGDLS and CDR2 is YYNGEE. V lost 3 bases, J lost 7 bases, and 6 bases stayed unmatched. CDR3 length equals 14 residues. The DNA for the CDR3 is TGTGCCAGCAGCGATGGACAGGGCGGACAGCCCCAGCATTTT. It codes for CASSDGQGGQPQHF.

The V gene is TRBV19, the J gene TRBJ2-3; D call uncertain. The CDR3 runs to 14 residues. Germline CDR1 is LNHDA and CDR2 is SQIVND (reference sequence). Trimming stripped 6 bases from V and 2 bases from J, with 12 bases between. CDR3 in DNA: TGTGCCAGTAGATATGGGCCAAACACAGATACGCAGTATTTT. It specifies CASRYGPNTDTQYF.

This chain links TRBV6-5 with TRBJ2-7; tentatively, D is TRBD1 (5 bases). The V gene lost 2 bases and the J gene lost 3 bases, with 14 bases spanning the gap. The germline V gene has CDR1 MNHEY and CDR2 SVGAGI. CDR3 size: 15 residues. CDR3 coding DNA: TGTGCCAGCAGTTACGATGGTCAGGGCCTCTACGAGCAGTACTTC. Its protein is CASSYDGQGLYEQYF.

The chain joins TRBV15 to TRBJ2-7, with 10 positions matching TRBD1. The CDR3 is 15 residues long. Germline lookup yields CDR1 LNHNV and CDR2 YYDKDF (reference sequence). J gave up 0 bases and V 3 bases, and 2 bases lay outside the gene matches. For the CDR3, the DNA is TGTGCCACCAGCAGGGGACAGGGGCCCTCCTACGAGCAGTACTTC. Its translation is CATSRGQGPSYEQYF.

The chain combines TRBV5-6 with TRBJ1-5; D call uncertain. The germline V and J ends were trimmed by 1 base and 7 bases, with 9 bases remaining between them. This CDR3 contains 13 residues. Germline V gives CDR1 SGHDT, CDR2 YYEEEE. The CDR3 sequence: CASSLTSKQPQHF. CDR3 DNA sequence: TGTGCCAGCAGCTTGACATCAAAACAGCCCCAGCATTTT. The whole variable domain, filled in from reference TRBV5-6 and TRBJ1-5, reads DAGVTQSPTHLIKTRGQQVTLRCSPKSGHDTVSWYQQALGQGPQFIFQYYEEEERQRGNFPDRFSGHQFPNYSSELNVNALLLGDSALYLCASSLTSKQPQHFGDGTRLSIL.

The chain has TRBV21-1 and TRBJ2-3; whether TRBD2, the table's D call, matches the DNA was not checked. TRBV21-1 is a pseudogene segment. This CDR3 is 16 amino acids long. The CDR3 is CASSKGEGWGTDTQYF. In nucleotides, the CDR3 is TGTGCCAGCAGCAAAGGTGAGGGCTGGGGCACAGATACGCAGTATTTT.

The rearrangement joins TRBV14 to TRBJ2-7, with D possibly TRBD1 on 6 matching bases. Germline V CDR1 and CDR2: SGHDN, FVKESK. V was cut by 1 base and J by 1 base, with 17 bases left in between. The CDR3 loop spans 17 amino acids. CDR3 region: CASSQAFLRDTSYEQYF. For the CDR3, the DNA is TGTGCCAGCAGCCAAGCTTTCCTCCGGGACACTTCCTACGAGCAGTACTTC.

This chain connects TRBV15 to TRBJ2-5, with 8 bases matching TRBD2. This CDR3 has 17 amino acids. The germline V gene has CDR1 LNHNV and CDR2 YYDKDF (reference sequence). V shed 1 base and J 0 bases; nucleotides not matched to a gene: 7. The CDR3 DNA reads TGTGCCACCAGCAGAGTTGGGACCGGGAGGGACCAAGAGACCCAGTACTTC. Protein sequence: CATSRVGTGRDQETQYF.

The gene calls are TRBV5-4 and TRBJ2-4; weak D call: TRBD2 (5 bases). The CDR3 has 12 residues. Germline V gene lookup returns CDR1 SGHNT and CDR2 YYREEE (reference sequence). The V gene lost 10 bases and the J gene lost 1 base, with 9 bases spanning the gap. The CDR3 is CAWAGAKNIQYF. The CDR3 bases are TGTGCCTGGGCGGGCGCCAAAAACATTCAGTACTTC.

The V and J genes are TRBV6-5 and TRBJ2-7; D is possibly TRBD2 (5 bases). Germline V gene sequence: CDR1 MNHEY, CDR2 SVGAGI. CDR3 length: 14 residues. The V end lost 5 bases, the J end lost 4 bases, and 15 bases lay between the germline ends. The DNA for the CDR3 is TGTGCCAGCAGTACCGGGGTAATACTTTACGAGCAGTACTTC. Amino acid sequence: CASSTGVILYEQYF.

This chain connects TRBV6-6 to TRBJ1-4, with TRBD1 matching over 8 bases. The CDR3 totals 15 residues. J lost 0 bases, V lost 6 bases, and 3 bases had no gene match. Germline loops: CDR1 MNHNY, CDR2 SVGAGI (reference sequence). In DNA form, the CDR3 reads TGTGCCAGCAGCCAGGGGGCAGCAACTAATGAAAAACTGTTTTTT. As protein: CASSQGAATNEKLFF.